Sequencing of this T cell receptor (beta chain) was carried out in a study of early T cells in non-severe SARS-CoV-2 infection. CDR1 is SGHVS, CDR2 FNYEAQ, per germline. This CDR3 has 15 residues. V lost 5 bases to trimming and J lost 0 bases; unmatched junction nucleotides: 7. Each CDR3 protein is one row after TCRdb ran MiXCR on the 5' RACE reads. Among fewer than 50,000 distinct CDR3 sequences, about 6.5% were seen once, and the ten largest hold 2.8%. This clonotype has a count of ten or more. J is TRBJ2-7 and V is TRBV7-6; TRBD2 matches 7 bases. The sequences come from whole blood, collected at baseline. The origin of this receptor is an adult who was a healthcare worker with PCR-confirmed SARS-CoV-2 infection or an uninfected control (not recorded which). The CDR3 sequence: CASSLGLAASYEQYF. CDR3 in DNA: TGTGCCAGCAGCCTGGGGCTAGCGGCCTCCTACGAGCAGTACTTC.